The 21 T cell receptor beta chains presented below share a single source sample, sequenced in a study of shared clonotypes between healthy human individuals. Naive CD8 cells lacked CD45RO and underwent positive selection for CCR7, leaving out terminally differentiated effector memory CD45RA+ cells. Some clones are missing from TCRdb's copy, which holds only in-frame ones; the method was immunoSEQ multiplex PCR. In the table there are around 1.9 million clones, approximately 94% of which are singletons. The sequenced sample consisted of naive CD8+ T cells from PBMCs. These receptors came from a young man in good health. Some clones in this sample may be carry-over from other donors' samples.

This clone has just one count. The DNA of the CDR3 is TGCGCCAGCAGCCGCCTTCCGGGACAGGGTGTCTACGAGCAGTACTTC. Translating it yields CASSRLPGQGVYEQYF. The V gene is TRBV4-1, the J gene TRBJ2-7; 9 bases match TRBD1. CDR1 and CDR2 (germline): MGHRA, YSYEKL. The J segment lost 3 bases and the V segment lost 4 bases, leaving 10 bases of the junction unmatched. The CDR3 has 16 residues.

The CDR3 sequence is CAPPLVGSSYEQYF. The DNA for the CDR3 is TGCGCCCCCCCCCTAGTCGGGAGCTCCTACGAGCAGTACTTC. The chain is built from TRBV10-1 and TRBJ2-7, with D possibly TRBD2 on 6 matching bases. The germline V gene encodes CDR1 WNHNN and CDR2 SYGVQD (reference sequence). The length of the CDR3 is 14 residues. V lost 11 bases and J 0 bases, leaving 17 bases between the germline ends.

The chain couples TRBV27 to TRBJ1-2; 7 positions agree with TRBD1. Germline values: CDR1 MNHEY, CDR2 SMNVEV (reference sequence). J gave up 4 bases and V 6 bases, and 8 bases lay outside the gene matches. This CDR3 is 14 amino acids long. In nucleotides, the CDR3 is TGTGCCAGCAGCGAAGGGGGCGTTAGCTATGGCTACACCTTC. Its translation is CASSEGGVSYGYTF.

This clone was seen once. The rearrangement links TRBV6-4 to TRBJ2-1, with TRBD2 as a possible D gene (6 bases). Germline V gene sequence: CDR1 MRHNA, CDR2 SNTAGT. The CDR3 spans 15 residues. Trimming cost V 4 bases and J 10 bases, with 20 bases left between them. CDR3 amino acids: CASSASLGGSVEQFF. CDR3 DNA: TGTGCCAGCAGTGCCAGTTTGGGGGGTTCCGTCGAGCAGTTCTTC.

Details on this clone: This same CDR3 is encoded by further DNA sequences in the sample. This chain connects TRBV5-6 to TRBJ2-7; perhaps TRBD1 as D (6 bases). The CDR3 consists of 11 residues. Germline CDR1 reads SGHDT; CDR2 reads YYEEEE. V lost 2 bases, J lost 6 bases, and 6 bases lay in between. This CDR3 is CASSLGGEQYF. The CDR3 nucleotides read TGTGCCAGCAGCTTAGGGGGCGAGCAGTACTTC.

The chain recombines TRBV27 with TRBJ2-7; the D gene is possibly TRBD2 (6 bases). V lost 3 bases and J 1 base, leaving 22 bases between the germline ends. The germline gives CDR1 MNHEY, CDR2 SMNVEV (reference sequence). This CDR3 is 18 amino acids long. The CDR3 sequence: CASSFLSLESGPSYEQYF. DNA for the CDR3: TGTGCCAGCAGTTTCCTCTCCCTGGAAAGCGGGCCTTCCTACGAGCAGTACTTC.

V usage is TRBV7-9 and J usage is TRBJ1-3, with a possible D match to TRBD1 (6 bases). The CDR3 loop spans 17 amino acids. Germline V gene sequence: CDR1 SEHNR, CDR2 FQNEAQ (reference sequence). The germline V and J ends were trimmed by 4 bases and 0 bases, with 16 bases remaining between them. The CDR3 DNA follows: TGTGCCAGCAGCTCCCACCGGACAGCTCCCTCTGGAAACACCATATATTTT. This translates into CASSSHRTAPSGNTIYF.

The CDR3 nucleotides are TGTGCCAGCAGTGCCTCCGGACTAGTCCGGGTTCCCTACGAGCAGTACTTC. Protein: CASSASGLVRVPYEQYF. The chain links TRBV6-1 to TRBJ2-7, with TRBD2 matching over 7 bases. The CDR3 runs to 17 residues. Unmatched junction bases numbered 14, after V lost 4 bases and J lost 2 bases. The germline V gene encodes CDR1 MNHNS and CDR2 SASEGT.

The chain combines TRBV11-3 with TRBJ2-3; no definite D call. V shed 1 base and J shed 4 bases, with 9 bases lying between them. Germline V gene lookup returns CDR1 SGHNT and CDR2 YENEEA. The CDR3 extends over 14 amino acids. The CDR3 spells CASSLGWVSDTQYF. The CDR3, as DNA: TGTGCCAGCAGCTTAGGGTGGGTGTCAGATACGCAGTATTTT.

Remarks on this clone: Other nucleotide sequences in the sample specify the same CDR3. The CDR3: CASSLTGGSYEQYF. The DNA of the CDR3 is TGTGCCAGCAGTTTGACAGGGGGGTCCTACGAGCAGTACTTC. The J gene is TRBJ2-7, the V gene TRBV27; 9 nucleotides agree with TRBD1. V shed 3 bases and J 1 base; nucleotides not matched to a gene: 1. Germline assignment: CDR1 MNHEY and CDR2 SMNVEV (reference sequence). The length of the CDR3 is 14 residues.

On this clone itself: Additional DNA sequences in this sample encode the identical CDR3. The chain combines TRBV5-6 with TRBJ2-7; 14 positions match TRBD2. The CDR3 contains 15 residues. Looked up from germline, CDR1 is SGHDT and CDR2 is YYEEEE. Losses at the gene ends were 4 bases for V and 3 bases for J; bases not matched to a gene: 3. CDR3 sequence (DNA): TGTGCCAGCAGCCCTGGGACTAGCGGGGGCTACGAGCAGTACTTC. Protein: CASSPGTSGGYEQYF. Drawing the rest from reference TRBV5-6 and TRBJ2-7, the complete variable domain is DAGVTQSPTHLIKTRGQQVTLRCSPKSGHDTVSWYQQALGQGPQFIFQYYEEEERQRGNFPDRFSGHQFPNYSSELNVNALLLGDSALYLCASSPGTSGGYEQYFGPGTRLTVT.

The CDR3 sequence is CASSFSPRQWGNEQFF. In DNA, the CDR3 is TGTGCCAGCAGCTTTTCCCCCCGGCAGTGGGGCAATGAGCAGTTCTTC. J is TRBJ2-1 and V is TRBV7-9; unclear D gene. Germline CDR1 SEHNR, CDR2 FQNEAQ (reference sequence). V was trimmed by 3 bases and J by 6 bases, leaving 18 bases between them. The CDR3 extends over 16 amino acids.

The rearrangement uses TRBV6-5 and TRBJ2-1, with D possibly being TRBD2 (5 bases). CDR1 and CDR2 (germline): MNHEY, SVGAGI. V was shortened by 2 bases and J by 5 bases, with 7 bases between the two germline ends. The CDR3 is 13 residues long. The CDR3 is CASSYKEDNEQFF. The CDR3 DNA reads TGTGCCAGCAGTTACAAGGAGGACAATGAGCAGTTCTTC.

The chain couples TRBV7-9 to TRBJ1-2; the D is unclear. Germline CDR1 and CDR2: SEHNR and FQNEAQ (reference sequence). V dropped 5 bases and J dropped 6 bases, with 22 bases sitting between them. The CDR3 has 16 amino acids. The CDR3 reads CASSLNPITELDGYTF. The DNA of the CDR3 is TGTGCCAGCAGCCTCAATCCGATAACTGAGCTAGATGGCTACACCTTC. Based on the CDR3 plus reference TRBV7-9 and TRBJ1-2, the full variable domain is DTGVSQNPRHKITKRGQNVTFRCDPISEHNRLYWYRQTLGQGPEFLTYFQNEAQLEKSRLLSDRFSAERPKGSFSTLEIQRTEQGDSAMYLCASSLNPITELDGYTFGSGTRLTVV.

The chain carries TRBV4-2 and TRBJ2-7; a weak D match, TRBD2 (6 bases). Germline assignment: CDR1 LGHNA and CDR2 YNFKEQ. The CDR3 runs 13 residues. V was pared by 3 bases and J by 1 base, with 7 bases between. Here the CDR3 DNA reads TGTGCCAGCAGCCATGGGGGGTCCTACGAGCAGTACTTC. This translates into CASSHGGSYEQYF.

The chain joins TRBV9 to TRBJ2-1; D gene unclear. The CDR3 is made up of 17 amino acids. The V gene's germline CDR1 is SGDLS and CDR2 YYNGEE. With 4 bases removed from V and 0 bases from J, the gap between germline ends came to 17 bases. Written as DNA, the CDR3 is TGTGCCAGCAGCCCTCAGCACTACTCCAGCTCCTACAATGAGCAGTTCTTC. It translates to CASSPQHYSSSYNEQFF.

This clone was seen more than once but under ten times. J is TRBJ1-5 and V is TRBV7-9, with TRBD1 identical over 8 bases. J was trimmed by 6 bases and V by 1 base; bases with no gene match: 8. CDR3 size: 16 residues. The germline V gene has CDR1 SEHNR and CDR2 FQNEAQ (reference sequence). The CDR3 sequence is CASSLEDSTGVQPQHF. In nucleotides, the CDR3 is TGTGCCAGCAGCTTAGAGGATTCGACAGGGGTTCAGCCCCAGCATTTT.

V and J are TRBV10-2 and TRBJ2-1; 10 nucleotides align to TRBD2. The CDR3 sequence is 14 residues long. V dropped 7 bases and J dropped 2; count of bases not matched to a gene: 2. The germline V gene encodes CDR1 WSHSY and CDR2 SAAADI. The CDR3: CASTGLATYNEQFF. CDR3 nucleotides: TGCGCCAGCACGGGACTAGCGACCTACAATGAGCAGTTCTTC.

The chain combines TRBV13 with TRBJ2-5, with 8 bases fitting TRBD2. After removal of 1 base from V and 3 bases from J, the junction contained 7 bases not matched to a gene. The CDR3 spans 16 residues. The germline V gene encodes CDR1 PRHDT and CDR2 FYEKMQ (reference sequence). CDR3 protein: CASSLVTAGVKETQYF. In DNA, the CDR3 is TGTGCCAGCAGCTTAGTTACAGCGGGAGTGAAAGAGACCCAGTACTTC.

The sample holds one count of this clone. V gene TRBV6-5 combines with J gene TRBJ1-2; D not resolved. CDR1 and CDR2 (germline): MNHEY, SVGAGI. Trimming shortened V by 2 bases and J by 6 bases, and 10 bases separated the two germline ends. The CDR3 totals 13 residues. CDR3: CASSYNPGHGYTF. In nucleotides, the CDR3 is TGTGCCAGCAGTTACAACCCCGGGCATGGCTACACCTTC.

The chain has TRBV19 and TRBJ2-7; 7 positions match TRBD1. Germline-derived CDR1 and CDR2 are LNHDA and SQIVND (reference sequence). J gave up 1 base and V 0 bases, and 3 bases lay outside the gene matches. The length of the CDR3 is 15 residues. This CDR3 reads CASSIDRGSSYEQYF. The CDR3 DNA reads as TGTGCCAGTAGTATAGACAGGGGGAGTTCCTACGAGCAGTACTTC.